The 16 T cell receptor beta chains presented below share a single source sample, sequenced in a study of beta chain features in type 1 diabetes. The study reverse transcribed the entire isolated RNA, so it sequenced expressed TCRB transcripts. Measured with immunoSEQ multiplex PCR; TCRdb has only the in-frame clones, and not every one. Of about 470,000 clones in the sample, over 25% are singletons; the top ten hold around 0.065%. Sample: naive CD4+ T cells from blood. The receptor source for this set is a man in his late teens or twenties in good health.

This clone has a handful of counts. The V gene is TRBV28, the J gene TRBJ2-1; 12 nucleotides match TRBD2. Germline CDR1 is MDHEN and CDR2 is SYDVKM. The V gene end was trimmed by 7 bases and the J gene end by 6 bases; junction bases not matched to a gene: 4. The CDR3 extends over 14 amino acids. The CDR3 DNA follows: TGTGCCAGCACCGTACTAGCGGGGGGCAATGAGCAGTTCTTC. It yields the protein CASTVLAGGNEQFF.

This clone was recorded a few times. V usage is TRBV29-1 and J usage is TRBJ2-7, with D possibly TRBD2 on 6 matching bases. This CDR3 region has 14 residues. Deletions cut 4 bases from V and 0 bases from J, with 13 bases between. Germline CDR1 reads SQVTM; CDR2 reads ANQGSEA. CDR3 in DNA: TGCAGCGTTGTGCCGGACGGGAGCTCCTACGAGCAGTACTTC. This gives the protein CSVVPDGSSYEQYF.

This clone was seen more than once but under ten times. The chain is built from TRBV11-2 and TRBJ2-3; the D is unclear. The CDR3 totals 12 residues. V shed 2 bases and J shed 3 bases, with 3 bases lying between them. Germline CDR1 SGHAT, CDR2 FQNNGV. This CDR3 reads CASSLRTDTQYF. The CDR3 DNA sequence: TGTGCCAGCAGCTTACGAACAGATACGCAGTATTTT. The full variable domain, in which reference TRBV11-2 and TRBJ2-3 provide the parts outside the CDR3, is EAGVAQSPRYKIIEKRQSVAFWCNPISGHATLYWYQQILGQGPKLLIQFQNNGVVDDSQLPKDRFSAERLKGVDSTLKIQPAKLEDSAVYLCASSLRTDTQYFGPGTRLTVL.

The chain recombines TRBV6-1 with TRBJ2-5; 9 nucleotides align to TRBD2. V gave up 4 bases and J gave up 4 bases; unmatched junction bases: 10. CDR3 length: 16 amino acids. Germline CDR1 MNHNS, CDR2 SASEGT. As DNA, the CDR3 is TGTGCCAGCAGTGCAAAGACTAGCGGAGGGAGAGAGACCCAGTACTTC. Encoded protein: CASSAKTSGGRETQYF.

Comments on this clone: Other DNA sequences in this sample translate to the same CDR3. This CDR3 reads CASSFWDRTYEQYF. For the CDR3, the DNA is TGTGCCAGCAGTTTCTGGGACAGGACCTACGAGCAGTACTTC. The chain employs TRBV27 and TRBJ2-7, with 8 bases lining up with TRBD1. With V trimmed by 3 bases and J by 2 bases, 3 bases remained unmatched. Germline V lookup: CDR1 MNHEY, CDR2 SMNVEV (reference sequence). CDR3 length: 14 residues.

V and J are TRBV28 and TRBJ2-4; D remains ambiguous. Trimming took 10 bases from V and 4 from J, leaving 8 bases between them. Germline loops: CDR1 MDHEN, CDR2 SYDVKM. The CDR3 totals 11 residues. The CDR3 DNA follows: TGTGCCACCTCCGGAAAAAACATTCAGTACTTC. Protein product: CATSGKNIQYF.

Concerning this clone itself: The identical CDR3 is also encoded by other nucleotide sequences in the sample. The J gene is TRBJ1-1, the V gene TRBV30; no clear D. Germline V lookup: CDR1 GTSNPN, CDR2 SVGIG (reference sequence). The V end lost 0 bases, the J end lost 3 bases, and 8 bases lay between the germline ends. CDR3 length: 13 amino acids. CDR3 bases: TGTGCCTGGAGTGTGAGGAGGGACACTGAAGCTTTCTTT. Translation: CAWSVRRDTEAFF.

This clone was seen more than once but under ten times. The chain combines TRBV18 with TRBJ2-1; a weak D match, TRBD2 (5 bases). Per the germline V gene, CDR1 is KGHSH and CDR2 is LQKENI. The ends were cut back, 0 bases at V and 8 bases at J, with 11 bases in the middle. The CDR3 loop spans 14 amino acids. Here the CDR3 reads CASSPPSLGDEQFF. In nucleotides, the CDR3 is TGTGCCAGCTCACCACCGTCCCTCGGGGATGAGCAGTTCTTC.

The rearrangement joins TRBV19 to TRBJ2-1; no definite D call. The germline V and J ends were trimmed by 6 bases and 3 bases, with 18 bases remaining between them. Germline V gene data show CDR1 as LNHDA and CDR2 as SQIVND (reference sequence). The CDR3 has 16 amino acids. In DNA, the CDR3 is TGTGCCAGTAGCCCCGGGTCAGTAACGAGCTACAATGAGCAGTTCTTC. It specifies CASSPGSVTSYNEQFF.

The V call is TRBV6-6, the J call TRBJ2-4; D unclear. From germline, CDR1 is MNHNY and CDR2 SVGAGI (reference sequence). This CDR3 region has 14 residues. Trimming shortened V by 6 bases and J by 1 base, and 10 bases separated the two germline ends. DNA of the CDR3: TGTGCCAGCAGCCCCGGTTTTGCCAAAAACATTCAGTACTTC. This sequence encodes CASSPGFAKNIQYF.

In this sample, this clone turned up a few times. The V call is TRBV7-2, the J call TRBJ2-7; D not certain. V was trimmed by 5 bases and J by 4 bases, leaving 6 bases between them. From germline, CDR1 is SGHTA and CDR2 FQGNSA. The CDR3 runs to 11 residues. The CDR3 region is CASSLQYEQYF. Written as DNA, the CDR3 is TGTGCCAGCAGCCTCCAGTACGAGCAGTACTTC.

This clone was observed a few times. The chain has TRBV29-1 and TRBJ1-1, with 7 nucleotides matching TRBD1. V was clipped by 4 bases and J by 3 bases; unmatched bases: 14. Germline lookup yields CDR1 SQVTM and CDR2 ANQGSEA. This CDR3 is built from 16 residues. The CDR3: CSVGGAFTGAHTEAFF. The CDR3 region has the DNA TGCAGCGTTGGGGGCGCTTTCACAGGGGCGCACACTGAAGCTTTCTTT.

The rearrangement joins TRBV9 to TRBJ2-5; TRBD2 agrees at 9 bases. Germline V gene sequence: CDR1 SGDLS, CDR2 YYNGEE. Trimming removed 4 bases from V and 1 base from J; junction bases left unmatched: 2. This CDR3 contains 14 residues. DNA of the CDR3: TGTGCCAGCAGCACGACTAGCGGCCAAGAGACCCAGTACTTC. Protein product: CASSTTSGQETQYF.

The chain uses TRBV2 and TRBJ1-1; D uncertain. Germline CDR1 reads SNHLY; CDR2 reads FYNNEI. The CDR3 totals 13 residues. Between the trimmed V and J ends, which lost 1 base and 0 bases, there was a span of 3 bases. In nucleotides, the CDR3 is TGTGCCAGCAGTGAAGTCTTGAACACTGAAGCTTTCTTT. It yields the protein CASSEVLNTEAFF.

The chain has TRBV7-3 and TRBJ2-5, with 9 bases identical to TRBD1. This CDR3 is built from 13 residues. CDR1 is SGHTA and CDR2 is FQGTGA in the germline V gene. V shed 5 bases and J 4 bases; nucleotides not matched to a gene: 2. The DNA of the CDR3 is TGTGCCAGCAGCCGGGACAGGGCAGAGACCCAGTACTTC. Its translation: CASSRDRAETQYF. The full variable domain, rest sourced from reference TRBV7-3 and TRBJ2-5, is GAGVSQTPSNKVTEKGKYVELRCDPISGHTALYWYRQSLGQGPEFLIYFQGTGAADDSGLPNDRFFAVRPEGSVSTLKIQRTERGDSAVYLCASSRDRAETQYFGPGTRLLVL.

The chain employs TRBV30 and TRBJ2-3; 10 bases are shared with TRBD2. This CDR3 is built from 17 residues. Trimming took 2 bases from V and 4 from J; bases not matched to a gene: 12. CDR1 GTSNPN and CDR2 SVGIG come from the germline V gene (reference sequence). CDR3 nucleotides: TGTGCCTGGAGTCTCCCCCCCGCTAGCGGGAGTGCAGATACGCAGTATTTT. This gives the protein CAWSLPPASGSADTQYF.